Below, 17 T cell receptor beta chains from the same sample are listed, as sequenced in a study of blood T cell repertoires in COVID-19. Method: immunoSEQ multiplex PCR; TCRdb's copy keeps in-frame clones and lacks some. The data show 120,000 to 150,000 clones, around nine tenths seen once. Sequences were obtained from peripheral blood. Receptors originate from a woman aged 50 to 65 with active or convalescent COVID-19.

This chain joins TRBV7-2 and TRBJ1-6; maybe TRBD1 (6 bases). This CDR3 has 14 residues. The germline gives CDR1 SGHTA, CDR2 FQGNSA. The V end was cut by 1 base, the J end by 8 bases, with 9 bases between. This CDR3 is CASSLEDRYSPLHF. Written as DNA, the CDR3 is TGTGCCAGCAGCTTAGAGGACAGATATTCACCCCTCCACTTT.

This chain connects TRBV28 to TRBJ1-4, with D possibly matching TRBD1 (5 bases). V lost 5 bases and J 7 bases, leaving 35 bases between the germline ends. Germline V gene sequence: CDR1 MDHEN, CDR2 SYDVKM. This CDR3 has 21 residues. The CDR3 nucleotides read TGTGCCAGCAGTCTACCTAGACGAATGACAGACACAAAGTGGGGAATTGAAAAACTGTTTTTT. Translated, it gives CASSLPRRMTDTKWGIEKLFF.

The chain carries TRBV9 and TRBJ1-2; TRBD1 agrees at 8 bases. This CDR3 region has 15 residues. Germline assignment: CDR1 SGDLS and CDR2 YYNGEE. V trimming: 3 bases; J trimming: 1 base; junction bases outside the gene matches: 5. This chain's CDR3 is CASSALDRVNYGYTF. In DNA form, the CDR3 reads TGTGCCAGCAGCGCATTGGACAGGGTTAACTATGGCTACACCTTC. Full variable domain (rest looked up from reference TRBV9 and TRBJ1-2): DSGVTQTPKHLITATGQRVTLRCSPRSGDLSVYWYQQSLDQGLQFLIQYYNGEERAKGNILERFSAQQFPDLHSELNLSSLELGDSALYFCASSALDRVNYGYTFGSGTRLTVV.

This sequence joins TRBV19 and TRBJ1-5; D remains unclear. The CDR3 is made up of 15 amino acids. The V gene lost 6 bases and the J gene lost 0 bases, with 12 bases spanning the gap. Per the germline V gene, CDR1 is LNHDA and CDR2 is SQIVND (reference sequence). The CDR3 is CASSNQVYSNQPQHF. Here the CDR3 DNA reads TGTGCCAGTAGCAATCAGGTTTATAGCAATCAGCCCCAGCATTTT. Variable domain in full (rest from reference TRBV19 and TRBJ1-5): DGGITQSPKYLFRKEGQNVTLSCEQNLNHDAMYWYRQDPGQGLRLIYYSQIVNDFQKGDIAEGYSVSREKKESFPLTVTSAQKNPTAFYLCASSNQVYSNQPQHFGDGTRLSIL.

This clone occurred a few times. The chain carries TRBV6-5 and TRBJ2-1; 9 bases align to TRBD1. V trimming: 2 bases; J trimming: 7 bases; junction bases outside the gene matches: 3. The CDR3 has 14 amino acids. From germline, CDR1 is MNHEY and CDR2 SVGAGI. The CDR3: CASSYLQGANEQFF. As DNA, the CDR3 is TGTGCCAGCAGTTACCTACAGGGGGCGAATGAGCAGTTCTTC.

This chain links TRBV25-1 with TRBJ1-4, with 9 bases matching TRBD1. The CDR3 length is 17 residues. The V gene's germline CDR1 is MGHDK and CDR2 SYGVNS. Trimming cost V 2 bases and J 6 bases; bases outside gene matches: 10. The CDR3 loop is CASSELAHRGLDEKLFF. The CDR3 DNA follows: TGTGCCAGCAGTGAACTAGCCCACAGGGGGCTCGATGAAAAACTGTTTTTT.

The chain uses TRBV14 and TRBJ2-7; TRBD1 is a possible D gene (6 bases). This CDR3 spans 15 amino acids. The ends were cut back, 1 base at V and 9 bases at J, with 19 bases in the middle. The germline V gene has CDR1 SGHDN and CDR2 FVKESK. CDR3 sequence reads: CASSQANRLQGRQYF. CDR3 nucleotide sequence: TGTGCCAGCAGCCAAGCTAACCGACTCCAGGGGAGGCAGTACTTC.

This CDR3 is CASTPGVPYNEQFF. CDR3 bases: TGTGCCAGCACCCCCGGGGTCCCCTACAATGAGCAGTTCTTC. The rearrangement joins TRBV27 to TRBJ2-1; the D gene is possibly TRBD2 (5 bases). V lost 7 bases and J 2 bases, leaving 12 bases between the germline ends. CDR3 length: 14 amino acids. Germline V gene sequence: CDR1 MNHEY, CDR2 SMNVEV (reference sequence).

This chain joins TRBV7-8 and TRBJ2-3; D uncertain. V lost 5 bases and J 4 bases, leaving 7 bases between the germline ends. CDR3 length: 12 residues. Germline lookup yields CDR1 SGHVS and CDR2 FQNEAQ. Here the CDR3 DNA reads TGTGCCAGCAGCCCTTCGTCAGATACGCAGTATTTT. As protein: CASSPSSDTQYF.

The chain links TRBV28 to TRBJ1-5; 7 bases map to TRBD1. Germline lookup yields CDR1 MDHEN and CDR2 SYDVKM. V trimming: 5 bases; J trimming: 7 bases; junction bases outside the gene matches: 8. The CDR3 sequence is 14 residues long. CDR3 nucleotides: TGTGCCAGCAGTACCGGACAGGTAGGCCAGCCCCAGCATTTT. This encodes CASSTGQVGQPQHF.

This chain joins TRBV10-3 and TRBJ2-1; 13 bases are shared with TRBD2. V was pared by 6 bases and J by 5 bases, with 1 base of the junction left unmatched. Germline CDR1 is ENHRY and CDR2 is SYGVKD. This CDR3 is 14 amino acids long. DNA of the CDR3: TGTGCCATCAGGGGGACTAGCGGGGACAATGAGCAGTTCTTC. This gives the protein CAIRGTSGDNEQFF.

The V gene is TRBV7-8, the J gene TRBJ1-5, with D possibly TRBD1 on 5 matching bases. This CDR3 has 15 amino acids. CDR1 SGHVS and CDR2 FQNEAQ come from the germline V gene. Deletions cut 1 base from V and 5 bases from J, with 12 bases between. In DNA, the CDR3 is TGTGCCAGCAGCTTAGGGGGGGGGTTGGATCAGCCCCAGCATTTT. Translating gives CASSLGGGLDQPQHF.

The chain joins TRBV5-1 to TRBJ2-3; possibly TRBD1 for D (5 bases). The CDR3 is 16 residues long. From germline, CDR1 is SGHRS and CDR2 YFSETQ. The V gene lost 0 bases and the J gene lost 0 bases, with 11 bases spanning the gap. The CDR3 DNA reads TGCGCCAGCAGCTTGGGTGGGGCGGAGAGCACAGATACGCAGTATTTT. This encodes CASSLGGAESTDTQYF.

In regard to this clone: At one end the junction does not follow the germline gene, possibly because of a read error. The rearrangement joins TRBV5-1 to TRBJ1-1; TRBD1 might be the D (5 bases). Germline V CDR1 and CDR2: SGHRS, YFSETQ. This CDR3 contains 13 residues. This CDR3 reads CASSLEGNPEAFF. Here the CDR3 DNA reads TGCGCCAGCAGCTTGGAGGGGAACCCTGAAGCTTTCTTT.

The chain carries TRBV3-1 (or the pseudogene TRBV3-2) and TRBJ2-3; 12 positions agree with TRBD2. The CDR3 contains 15 residues. Per germline, CDR1 LGHDT and CDR2 YNNKEL (reference sequence). After removal of 2 bases from V and 6 bases from J, the junction contained 3 bases not matched to a gene. The CDR3 DNA is TGTGCCAGCAGCCAACTAGCGGGGGGGCTTGATACGCAGTATTTT. Protein: CASSQLAGGLDTQYF.

The CDR3 loop reads CASSEGTVETQYF. In DNA form, the CDR3 reads TGTGCCAGCAGCGAAGGGACAGTAGAGACCCAGTACTTC. This chain connects TRBV7-3 to TRBJ2-5; 7 positions agree with TRBD1. Germline CDR1 reads SGHTA; CDR2 reads FQGTGA. The V and J ends lost 5 bases and 4 bases, in that order; junction bases with no gene match: 4. The CDR3 length is 13 residues.

V gene TRBV7-6 combines with J gene TRBJ1-3; the D is unclear. V shed 5 bases and J shed 4 bases, with 24 bases lying between them. The CDR3 has 18 residues. Germline CDR1 and CDR2: SGHVS and FNYEAQ. The CDR3 DNA is TGTGCCAGCAGCGACCGGACGTGGAGGGATGCCGGGGGAAACACCATATATTTT. Its translation: CASSDRTWRDAGGNTIYF.